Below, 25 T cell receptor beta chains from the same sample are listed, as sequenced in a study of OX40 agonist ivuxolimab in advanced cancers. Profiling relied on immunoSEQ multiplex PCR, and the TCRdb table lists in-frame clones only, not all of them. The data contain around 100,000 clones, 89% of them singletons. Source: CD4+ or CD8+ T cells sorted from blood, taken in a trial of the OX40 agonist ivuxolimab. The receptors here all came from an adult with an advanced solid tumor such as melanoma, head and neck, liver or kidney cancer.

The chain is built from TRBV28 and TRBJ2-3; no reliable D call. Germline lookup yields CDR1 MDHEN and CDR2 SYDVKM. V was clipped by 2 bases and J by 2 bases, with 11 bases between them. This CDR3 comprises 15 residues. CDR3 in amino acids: CASSLIGRNTDTQYF. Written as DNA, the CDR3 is TGTGCCAGCAGTTTAATCGGCAGAAACACAGATACGCAGTATTTT. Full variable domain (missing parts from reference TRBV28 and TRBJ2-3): DVKVTQSSRYLVKRTGEKVFLECVQDMDHENMFWYRQDPGLGLRLIYFSYDVKMKEKGDIPEGYSVSREKKERFSLILESASTNQTSMYLCASSLIGRNTDTQYFGPGTRLTVL.

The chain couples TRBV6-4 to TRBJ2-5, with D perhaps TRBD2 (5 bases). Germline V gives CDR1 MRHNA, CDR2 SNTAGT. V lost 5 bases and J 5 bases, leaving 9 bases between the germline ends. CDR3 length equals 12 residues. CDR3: CASSTRWETQYF. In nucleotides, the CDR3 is TGTGCCAGCAGTACTAGGTGGGAGACCCAGTACTTC.

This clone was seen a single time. The DNA of the CDR3 is TGCGCCAGCAGCTTGGGGTTTTTAGAGACCCAGTACTTC. It specifies CASSLGFLETQYF. The V call is TRBV5-1, the J call TRBJ2-5; no clear D gene. The germline V and J ends were trimmed by 0 bases and 4 bases, with 7 bases remaining between them. Germline V gene lookup returns CDR1 SGHRS and CDR2 YFSETQ. The CDR3 is 13 amino acids.

In DNA form, the CDR3 reads TGCGCCAGCAGCCAGGACGCAACTAATGAAAAACTGTTTTTT. This sequence encodes CASSQDATNEKLFF. The chain carries TRBV5-1 and TRBJ1-4; D gene unclear. The CDR3 has 14 amino acids. Germline values: CDR1 SGHRS, CDR2 YFSETQ. The ends were cut back, 4 bases at V and 0 bases at J, with 7 bases in the middle.

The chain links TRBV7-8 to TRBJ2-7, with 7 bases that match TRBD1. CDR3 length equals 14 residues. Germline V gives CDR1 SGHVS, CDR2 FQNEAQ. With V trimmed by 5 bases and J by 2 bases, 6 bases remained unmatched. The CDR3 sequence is CASSQRDSPYEQYF. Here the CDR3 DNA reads TGTGCCAGCAGCCAACGGGACAGTCCCTACGAGCAGTACTTC.

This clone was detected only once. CDR3 DNA: TGTGCCAGCAGTTCCCGCGGGACGGAGCCACATCAGCCCCAGCATTTT. Translated, it gives CASSSRGTEPHQPQHF. The chain couples TRBV27 to TRBJ1-5; maybe TRBD1 (5 bases). CDR3 length: 16 amino acids. V shed 4 bases and J shed 5 bases, with 18 bases lying between them. Germline-derived CDR1 and CDR2 are MNHEY and SMNVEV (reference sequence).

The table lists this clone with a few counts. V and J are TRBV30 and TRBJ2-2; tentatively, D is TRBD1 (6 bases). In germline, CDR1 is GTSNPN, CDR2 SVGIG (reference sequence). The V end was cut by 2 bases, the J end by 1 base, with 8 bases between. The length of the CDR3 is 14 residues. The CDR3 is CAWSPGQNTGELFF. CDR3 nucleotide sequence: TGTGCCTGGAGTCCGGGACAGAACACCGGGGAGCTGTTTTTT. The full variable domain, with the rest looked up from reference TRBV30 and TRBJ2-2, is SQTIHQWPATLVQPVGSPLSLECTVEGTSNPNLYWYRQAAGRGLQLLFYSVGIGQISSEVPQNLSASRPQDRQFILSSKKLLLSDSGFYLCAWSPGQNTGELFFGEGSRLTVL.

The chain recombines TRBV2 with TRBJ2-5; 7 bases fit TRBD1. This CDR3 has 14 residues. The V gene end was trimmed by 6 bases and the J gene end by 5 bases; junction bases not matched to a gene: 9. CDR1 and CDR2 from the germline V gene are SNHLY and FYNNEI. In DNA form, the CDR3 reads TGTGCCAGCAGCGACAGGGCCATTTTGGAGACCCAGTACTTC. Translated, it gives CASSDRAILETQYF.

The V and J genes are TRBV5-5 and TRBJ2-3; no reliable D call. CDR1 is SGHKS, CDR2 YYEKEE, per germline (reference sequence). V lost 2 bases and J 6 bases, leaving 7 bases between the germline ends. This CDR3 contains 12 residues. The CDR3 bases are TGTGCCAGCAGCTTTGGTGGGGATACGCAGTATTTT. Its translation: CASSFGGDTQYF.

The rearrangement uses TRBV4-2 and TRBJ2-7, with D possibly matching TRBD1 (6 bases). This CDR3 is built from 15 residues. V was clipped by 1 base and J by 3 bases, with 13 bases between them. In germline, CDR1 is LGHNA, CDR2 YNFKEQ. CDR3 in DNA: TGTGCCAGCAGCCAAGTGGGTGGACAGCGCTACGAGCAGTACTTC. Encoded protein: CASSQVGGQRYEQYF.

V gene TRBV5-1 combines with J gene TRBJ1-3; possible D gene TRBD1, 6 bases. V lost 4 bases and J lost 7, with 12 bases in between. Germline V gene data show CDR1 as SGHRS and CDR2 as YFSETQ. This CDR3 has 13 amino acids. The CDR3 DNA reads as TGCGCCAGCAGCGCACTACAGGGTAACACCATATATTTT. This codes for CASSALQGNTIYF.

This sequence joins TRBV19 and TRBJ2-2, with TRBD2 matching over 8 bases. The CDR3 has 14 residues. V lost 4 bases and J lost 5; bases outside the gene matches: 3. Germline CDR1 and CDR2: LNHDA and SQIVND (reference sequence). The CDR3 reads CASSKGTRTGELFF. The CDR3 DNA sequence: TGTGCCAGTAGTAAGGGGACTAGGACCGGGGAGCTGTTTTTT. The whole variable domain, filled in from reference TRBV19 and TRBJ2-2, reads DGGITQSPKYLFRKEGQNVTLSCEQNLNHDAMYWYRQDPGQGLRLIYYSQIVNDFQKGDIAEGYSVSREKKESFPLTVTSAQKNPTAFYLCASSKGTRTGELFFGEGSRLTVL.

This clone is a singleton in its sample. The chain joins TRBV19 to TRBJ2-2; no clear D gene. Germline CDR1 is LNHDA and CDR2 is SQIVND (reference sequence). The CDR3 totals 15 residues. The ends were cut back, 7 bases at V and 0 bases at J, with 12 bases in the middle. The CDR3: CASTPLGANTGELFF. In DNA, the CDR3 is TGTGCCAGTACACCTCTTGGGGCGAACACCGGGGAGCTGTTTTTT. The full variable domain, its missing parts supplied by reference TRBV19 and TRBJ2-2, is DGGITQSPKYLFRKEGQNVTLSCEQNLNHDAMYWYRQDPGQGLRLIYYSQIVNDFQKGDIAEGYSVSREKKESFPLTVTSAQKNPTAFYLCASTPLGANTGELFFGEGSRLTVL.

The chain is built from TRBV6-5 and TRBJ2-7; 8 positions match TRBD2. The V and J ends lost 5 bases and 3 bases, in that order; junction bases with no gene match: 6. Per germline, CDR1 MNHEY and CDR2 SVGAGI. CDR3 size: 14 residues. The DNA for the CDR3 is TGTGCCAGCAGTCTAGCGGGTGAGGTCTACGAGCAGTACTTC. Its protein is CASSLAGEVYEQYF.

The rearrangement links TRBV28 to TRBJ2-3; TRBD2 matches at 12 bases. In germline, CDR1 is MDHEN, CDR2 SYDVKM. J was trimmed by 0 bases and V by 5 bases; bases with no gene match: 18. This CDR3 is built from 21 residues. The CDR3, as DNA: TGTGCCAGCAGTCCGGTGAAGGGACTAGCGGGTCCCAGGGGTAGCACAGATACGCAGTATTTT. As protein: CASSPVKGLAGPRGSTDTQYF.

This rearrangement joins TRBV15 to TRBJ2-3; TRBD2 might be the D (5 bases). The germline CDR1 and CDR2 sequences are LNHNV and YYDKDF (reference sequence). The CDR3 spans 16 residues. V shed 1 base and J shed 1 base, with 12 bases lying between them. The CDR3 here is CATSRAPGVGTDTQYF. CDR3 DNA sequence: TGTGCCACCAGCAGAGCGCCCGGGGTTGGCACAGATACGCAGTATTTT.

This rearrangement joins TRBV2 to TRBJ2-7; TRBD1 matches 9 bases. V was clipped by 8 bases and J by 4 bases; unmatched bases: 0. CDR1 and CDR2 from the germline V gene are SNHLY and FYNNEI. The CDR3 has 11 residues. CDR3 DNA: TGTGCCAGCGGACAGGGGTACGAGCAGTACTTC. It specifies CASGQGYEQYF. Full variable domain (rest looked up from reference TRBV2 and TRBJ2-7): EPEVTQTPSHQVTQMGQEVILRCVPISNHLYFYWYRQILGQKVEFLVSFYNNEISEKSEIFDDQFSVERPDGSNFTLKIRSTKLEDSAMYFCASGQGYEQYFGPGTRLTVT.

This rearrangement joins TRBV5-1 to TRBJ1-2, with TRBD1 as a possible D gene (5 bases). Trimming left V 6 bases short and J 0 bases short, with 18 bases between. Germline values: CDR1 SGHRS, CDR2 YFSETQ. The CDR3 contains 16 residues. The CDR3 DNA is TGCGCCAGCAACCCCTCGGGCAGGGTCTCTAACTATGGCTACACCTTC. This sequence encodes CASNPSGRVSNYGYTF.

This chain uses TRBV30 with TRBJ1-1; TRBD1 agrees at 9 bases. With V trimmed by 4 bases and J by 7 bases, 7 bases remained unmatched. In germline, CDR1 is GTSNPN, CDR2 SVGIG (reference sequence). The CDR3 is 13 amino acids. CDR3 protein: CAWISRTGDEAFF. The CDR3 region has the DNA TGTGCCTGGATCTCCCGGACAGGGGATGAAGCTTTCTTT.

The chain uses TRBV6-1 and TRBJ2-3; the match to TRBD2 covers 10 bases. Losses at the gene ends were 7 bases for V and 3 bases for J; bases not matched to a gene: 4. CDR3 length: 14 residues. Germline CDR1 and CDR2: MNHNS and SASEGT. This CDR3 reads CASKIAGGTDTQYF. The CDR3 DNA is TGTGCCAGCAAAATAGCGGGGGGAACAGATACGCAGTATTTT.

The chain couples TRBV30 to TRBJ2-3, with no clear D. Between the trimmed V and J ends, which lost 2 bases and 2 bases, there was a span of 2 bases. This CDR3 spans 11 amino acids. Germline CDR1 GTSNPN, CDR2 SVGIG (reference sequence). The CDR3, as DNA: TGTGCCTGGAGTAACACAGATACGCAGTATTTT. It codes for CAWSNTDTQYF. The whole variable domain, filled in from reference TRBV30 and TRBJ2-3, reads SQTIHQWPATLVQPVGSPLSLECTVEGTSNPNLYWYRQAAGRGLQLLFYSVGIGQISSEVPQNLSASRPQDRQFILSSKKLLLSDSGFYLCAWSNTDTQYFGPGTRLTVL.

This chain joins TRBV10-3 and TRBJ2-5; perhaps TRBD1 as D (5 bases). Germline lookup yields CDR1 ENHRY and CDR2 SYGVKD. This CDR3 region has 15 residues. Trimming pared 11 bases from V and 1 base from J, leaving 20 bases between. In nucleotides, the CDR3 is TGTGCCTCCAAGGGTACAGGTTTTGCCCAAGAGACCCAGTACTTC. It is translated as CASKGTGFAQETQYF.

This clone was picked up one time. CDR3 in amino acids: CASGQGKKLFF. In nucleotides, the CDR3 is TGTGCCAGCGGACAGGGGAAAAAACTGTTTTTT. The chain has TRBV19 and TRBJ1-4; the match to TRBD1 covers 9 bases. Germline V gene lookup returns CDR1 LNHDA and CDR2 SQIVND (reference sequence). The CDR3 has 11 residues. The V gene end was trimmed by 9 bases and the J gene end by 9 bases; junction bases not matched to a gene: 2.

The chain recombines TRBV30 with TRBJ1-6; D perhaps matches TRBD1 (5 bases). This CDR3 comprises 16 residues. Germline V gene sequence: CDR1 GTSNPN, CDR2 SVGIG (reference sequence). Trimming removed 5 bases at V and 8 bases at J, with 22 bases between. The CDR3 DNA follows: TGTGCCTGGCTTCCGGCAGAAAAACGGGGGTATTCACCCCTCCACTTT. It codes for CAWLPAEKRGYSPLHF. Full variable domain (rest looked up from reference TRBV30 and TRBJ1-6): SQTIHQWPATLVQPVGSPLSLECTVEGTSNPNLYWYRQAAGRGLQLLFYSVGIGQISSEVPQNLSASRPQDRQFILSSKKLLLSDSGFYLCAWLPAEKRGYSPLHFGNGTRLTVT.

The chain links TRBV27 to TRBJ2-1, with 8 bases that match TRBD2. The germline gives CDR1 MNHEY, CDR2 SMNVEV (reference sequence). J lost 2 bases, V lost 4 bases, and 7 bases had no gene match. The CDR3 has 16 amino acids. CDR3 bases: TGTGCCAGCAGTTACCTAAGCGGGGGACCCTACAATGAGCAGTTCTTC. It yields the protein CASSYLSGGPYNEQFF.